This entry is about one T cell receptor beta chain. Antigen: not known. The data stem from a study of identical twins. Broader study findings: Twin-shared out-of-frame alpha sequences showed excess low generation probability. Fewer insertions marked abundant cord blood beta clonotypes; young adult naive trended weakly, memory not at all. Findings came from cross-sectional statistics, without long-term follow-up of donors.

TCRdb ran MiXCR on the 5' RACE reads and lists one entry per CDR3 protein. The table records 250,000 or so distinct CDR3 sequences, around 8% of them present only once. These data are also associated with another study on yellow fever vaccine responses in identical twins. That study adds: Twins' T cell vaccine responses reportedly looked partly convergent, partly personalized.

This TCR derives from a woman between 18 and 30 years old in good health. The sample was CD8+ T cells sorted from blood.

The CDR3 nucleotides are TGTGCCAGCAAACCGACTAGCACAGATACGCAGTATTTT. Protein: CASKPTSTDTQYF. V is TRBV2 and J is TRBJ2-3; D is uncertain. Trimming cost V 7 bases and J 0 bases, with 8 bases left between them. The CDR3 covers 13 residues. The germline V gene has CDR1 SNHLY and CDR2 FYNNEI.